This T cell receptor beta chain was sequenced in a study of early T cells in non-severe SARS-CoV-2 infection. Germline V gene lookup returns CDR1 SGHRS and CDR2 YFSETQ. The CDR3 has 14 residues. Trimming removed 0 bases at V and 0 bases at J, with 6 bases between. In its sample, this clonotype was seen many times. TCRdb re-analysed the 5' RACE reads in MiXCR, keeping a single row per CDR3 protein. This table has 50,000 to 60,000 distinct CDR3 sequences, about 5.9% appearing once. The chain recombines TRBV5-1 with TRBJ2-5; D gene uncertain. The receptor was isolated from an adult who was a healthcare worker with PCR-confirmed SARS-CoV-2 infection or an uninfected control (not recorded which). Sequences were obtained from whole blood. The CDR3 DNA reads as TGCGCCAGCAGCTTGGGACACAACCAAGAGACCCAGTACTTC. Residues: CASSLGHNQETQYF.